Listed below are T cell receptor beta chains from one sample, sequenced in a study of graft-versus-host responses after intestinal transplantation. Antigen specificity for these receptors is unknown. Clones were sequenced by immunoSEQ multiplex PCR, and TCRdb holds only the in-frame ones, with some missing. This table has around 90,000 clones, 92% appearing once. The sample was unstimulated CD4+ T cells sorted from spleen or lymph node cells, taken before intestinal transplant. These receptors all stem from a human donor who received an intestinal transplant. Each CDR3 is given without its conserved first and last residue. The order of the fields is clone size, J gene, V gene, CDR3 protein. Rows may omit the clone size; those that give it use once, few, many or a size class.

size: .
J: TRBJ2-1
V: TRBV5-1
CDR3: ASSSGSSYNEQF

size: .
J: TRBJ2-7
V: TRBV28
CDR3: ASMGTGTEYEQY

size: few
J: TRBJ2-1
V: TRBV7-9
CDR3: ASSPQNRGGF

size: .
J: TRBJ2-2
V: TRBV5-1
CDR3: ATTPGTSGTAGTGELF

size: .
J: TRBJ2-2
V: TRBV19
CDR3: ASNGITRGNTGELF

size: once
J: TRBJ2-3
V: TRBV9
CDR3: ASSYTDTQY

size: .
J: TRBJ2-1
V: TRBV28
CDR3: ASSLGDRGVNEQF

size: .
J: TRBJ2-1
V: TRBV7-9
CDR3: AMGLPNEQF

size: .
J: TRBJ2-7
V: TRBV28
CDR3: ASSSSMPGQGAYEQY

size: .
J: TRBJ1-5
V: TRBV2
CDR3: ASSLDYSQGVRH

size: once
J: TRBJ2-7
V: TRBV5-1
CDR3: ASSLGTGSWEQY

size: .
J: TRBJ2-3
V: TRBV2
CDR3: ASSEDRLIADTQY